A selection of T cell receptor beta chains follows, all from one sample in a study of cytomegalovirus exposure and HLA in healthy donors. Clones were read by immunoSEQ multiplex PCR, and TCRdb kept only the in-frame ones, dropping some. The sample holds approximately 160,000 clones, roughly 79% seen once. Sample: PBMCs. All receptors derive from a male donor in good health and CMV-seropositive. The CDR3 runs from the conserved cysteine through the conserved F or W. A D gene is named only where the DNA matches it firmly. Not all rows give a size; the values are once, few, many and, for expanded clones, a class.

TGTGCCAGCAGTCGTTGGGAGGATGGGGTGCCAGGGTATACGCAGTATTTT	CASSRWEDGVPGYTQYF	TRBV25-1	TRBJ2-3	NA	NA
TGCAGCGTTGAAGCAGGGGCCTACGAGCAGTACTTC	CSVEAGAYEQYF	TRBV29-1	TRBJ2-7	NA	NA
TGCGCCAGCAGCCAAGATCCAAGACAGGGTGGTTGGAATGAGCAGTTCTTC	CASSQDPRQGGWNEQFF	TRBV4-3	TRBJ2-1	TRBD1	NA
TGTGCCAGCAGTGCAGCGACAGGGGCGTATGGCTACACCTTC	CASSAATGAYGYTF	TRBV6-1	TRBJ1-2	TRBD1	NA
TGTGCCATCAGTGAGTGGTCAGGGGGGAACACTGAAGCTTTCTTT	CAISEWSGGNTEAFF	TRBV10-3	TRBJ1-1	TRBD1	NA
TGTGCCAGCAGTCCCCTTTGGAGTCCTACTTTAGACCCCAAAAACATTCAGTACTTC	CASSPLWSPTLDPKNIQYF	TRBV27	TRBJ2-4	NA	few
TGTGCCAGCACAGGTATGGGTGGCTACACCTTC	CASTGMGGYTF	TRBV6-1	TRBJ1-2	NA	NA
TGTGCCAGCAGTCTCAGGGAAACTAACTATGGCTACACCTTC	CASSLRETNYGYTF	TRBV6-5	TRBJ1-2	NA	many
TGTGCCAGCAGTGAACGGCGGTCGGGCTACACCTTC	CASSERRSGYTF	TRBV2	TRBJ1-2	NA	NA
TGTGCCAGCAGCTCTCGGACGGCGGGGGCTTTCTTT	CASSSRTAGAFF	TRBV5-6	TRBJ1-1	NA	NA
TGTGCCAGCAGCCCCGAGGTCGGGTACGAAAAACTGTTTTTT	CASSPEVGYEKLFF	TRBV9	TRBJ1-4	NA	NA
TGTGCCAGCAGTTCCGGACAGGGGGCTCACGAGCAGTACTTC	CASSSGQGAHEQYF	TRBV13	TRBJ2-7	TRBD1	NA
TGTGCCAGCAGGACCGGACTAGCGGGGGGATACAATGAGCAGTTCTTC	CASRTGLAGGYNEQFF	TRBV27	TRBJ2-1	TRBD2	NA
TGTGCCAGCAGTGAACAGGAGGCCACAGATACGCAGTATTTT	CASSEQEATDTQYF	TRBV6-1	TRBJ2-3	NA	NA
TGCGCCAGCAGTGCCTTCGAAAAAGCGGGGAGAAAGACCCAGTACTTC	CASSAFEKAGRKTQYF	TRBV10-2	TRBJ2-5	TRBD2	once
TGTGCCAGCAGGGCGGGGGCGGGGGATACGCAGTATTTT	CASRAGAGDTQYF	TRBV6-5	TRBJ2-3	NA	NA
TGTGCCACCAGCAGGGGACAGGGTTACACTGAAGCTTTCTTT	CATSRGQGYTEAFF	TRBV15	TRBJ1-1	TRBD1	NA
TGTGCCAGCTCACCGAATTTGGACACCGAGATCTCCTACGAGCAGTACTTC	CASSPNLDTEISYEQYF	TRBV18	TRBJ2-7	NA	NA
TGTGCCACCAGTCTGACAGAGAACACTGAAGCTTTCTTT	CATSLTENTEAFF	TRBV19	TRBJ1-1	NA	NA
TGTGCCAGCAGCGTTCTGCGGGGGGGCACCGGGGAGCTGTTTTTT	CASSVLRGGTGELFF	TRBV9	TRBJ2-2	TRBD2	NA
TGTGCCACCAGCGTTTTTAGACAGGCCTGGGGCAATCAGCCCCAGCATTTT	CATSVFRQAWGNQPQHF	TRBV15	TRBJ1-5	NA	NA
TGCGCCAGCAGCTTGGCCATCGATCAGGGCATCCTCCACTTT	CASSLAIDQGILHF	TRBV5-1	TRBJ1-6	NA	NA
TGTGCCAGCAGCGCTTCGAGCGGGACAGGGGATTTTAATGAGCAGTTCTTC	CASSASSGTGDFNEQFF	TRBV7-2	TRBJ2-1	TRBD1	NA
TGTGCCAGCTCACCAGAGGGTAATGAAAAACTGTTTTTT	CASSPEGNEKLFF	TRBV18	TRBJ1-4	NA	once
TGTGCCAGCAGCGTAGTCAGCGGGGACTACAGATACAATGAGCAGTTCTTC	CASSVVSGDYRYNEQFF	TRBV9	TRBJ2-1	TRBD2	once
TGTGCCAGCAGCCCGCGTGGGGGGGAGACCCAGTACTTC	CASSPRGGETQYF	TRBV9	TRBJ2-5	NA	NA
TGTGCCAGCAGCTTACTGGGGGACAGGGAGTTCAACACTGAAGCTTTCTTT	CASSLLGDREFNTEAFF	TRBV7-8	TRBJ1-1	TRBD1	NA
TGTGCCAGTTCGGACAGCGCGATTAATGAAAAACTGTTTTTT	CASSDSAINEKLFF	TRBV2	TRBJ1-4	NA	NA
TGTGCCAGCACCCAGACAGGGAGGCCCACAGATACGCAGTATTTT	CASTQTGRPTDTQYF	TRBV6-1	TRBJ2-3	NA	once
TGTGCCAGCTCACCTACGGGGGTTCAAGAGACCCAGTACTTC	CASSPTGVQETQYF	TRBV18	TRBJ2-5	NA	NA
TGCAGCGCCGTCGAGGGGGTACGAGGAAACACCATATATTTT	CSAVEGVRGNTIYF	TRBV29-1	TRBJ1-3	NA	NA
TGTGCCAGCAGCCAAGCACTAGCGGGGGGAGGGGTGGCAGATACGCAGTATTTT	CASSQALAGGGVADTQYF	TRBV4-2	TRBJ2-3	TRBD2	few
TGTGCCAGCTCACCGGGGACAGTAGAGACCCAGTACTTC	CASSPGTVETQYF	TRBV18	TRBJ2-5	TRBD1	NA
TGTGCCAGCAGCGCCGTACAACTAAGGAAAGAAAAACTGTTTTTT	CASSAVQLRKEKLFF	TRBV7-6	TRBJ1-4	NA	NA
TGCGCCAGCAGCTTGGCCTTAGGGACAGGGGCCGAGCAGTACTTC	CASSLALGTGAEQYF	TRBV5-1	TRBJ2-7	TRBD1	NA
TGTGCCAGCAGTTTTCAGGGGCGAATCGGCTACACCTTC	CASSFQGRIGYTF	TRBV6-6	TRBJ1-2	NA	NA
TGCGCCAGCAGGCTAGCGGGGCGGCAAGCAGATACGCAGTATTTT	CASRLAGRQADTQYF	TRBV5-1	TRBJ2-3	TRBD2	few
TGTGCCAGCAGCCCCGGAGGAGCAAGCTACGAGCAGTACTTC	CASSPGGASYEQYF	TRBV7-9	TRBJ2-7	NA	NA
TGTGCCAGCAGAGATCGGACAGGGGGTCACACTGAAGCTTTCTTT	CASRDRTGGHTEAFF	TRBV6-5	TRBJ1-1	TRBD1	NA
TGTGCCAGCAGCTTAGTCCAGGGATCCCAAGCTTTCTTT	CASSLVQGSQAFF	TRBV11-2	TRBJ1-1	NA	few
TGTGCCAGCAGCTTTGGCGGGGTTGATGGCTACACCTTC	CASSFGGVDGYTF	TRBV5-8	TRBJ1-2	NA	NA
TGCGCCAGCAGCTTGGTGTCGGGGGTAACCTACGAGCAGTACTTC	CASSLVSGVTYEQYF	TRBV5-1	TRBJ2-7	NA	NA
TGTGCCAGCAGCCCTCTGACAGGGTCTGGAGAGACCCAGTACTTC	CASSPLTGSGETQYF	TRBV27	TRBJ2-5	TRBD1	NA
TGTGCCAGCAGCTGGCCCAGCGGGGGGGCCCCAGATACGCAGTATTTT	CASSWPSGGAPDTQYF	TRBV13	TRBJ2-3	TRBD2	few
TGTGCCACCAAGGACAGGGGCTATGGCTACACCTTC	CATKDRGYGYTF	TRBV2	TRBJ1-2	TRBD1	NA
TGTGCCAGCTCCCAGACTATTGGGAGTGAAAAACTGTTTTTT	CASSQTIGSEKLFF	TRBV6-1	TRBJ1-4	NA	NA
TGCGCCAGCAGCCAAGTCTTACGGCGGACAGGATACACTGAAGCTTTCTTT	CASSQVLRRTGYTEAFF	TRBV4-3	TRBJ1-1	TRBD1	NA
TGTGCCACCAGCAAAGAGCGAGACTATGGCTACACCTTC	CATSKERDYGYTF	TRBV15	TRBJ1-2	NA	NA
TGCGCCAGCAGCACTGGACAGTTGAACTATGGCTACACCTTC	CASSTGQLNYGYTF	TRBV5-1	TRBJ1-2	NA	NA
TGTGCCAGCAGTCTCTGTAGTATGGACAAGATTTACTTC	CASSLCSMDKIYF	TRBV25-1	TRBJ1-2	NA	NA
TGTGCCTGGAGTGTTTGGGGAGGAGGCGAAAAACTGTTTTTT	CAWSVWGGGEKLFF	TRBV30	TRBJ1-4	NA	once
TGTGCCTGGGCAGGGAACTATGGCTACACCTTC	CAWAGNYGYTF	TRBV30	TRBJ1-2	NA	NA
TGTGCCAGCAGTGACCGGGAGAACACTGAAGCTTTCTTT	CASSDRENTEAFF	TRBV6-4	TRBJ1-1	NA	NA
TGTGCCTGGGCGGTAGCAGGGGGTCCGCATCAGCCCCAGCATTTT	CAWAVAGGPHQPQHF	TRBV30	TRBJ1-5	TRBD1	NA
TGTGCCAGCAGTTTGAGGGATAGCAATCAGCCCCAGCATTTT	CASSLRDSNQPQHF	TRBV27	TRBJ1-5	NA	NA
TGTGCCAGCAGCCTAATTTTGGGCAACGAGCAGTACTTC	CASSLILGNEQYF	TRBV27	TRBJ2-7	NA	NA